This is a list of T cell receptor beta chains from one sample in a study of beta chain features in type 1 diabetes. TCRdb's table, derived via immunoSEQ multiplex PCR, lists solely in-frame clones and lacks some. The data contain fewer than 900,000 clones, 15% to 20% of them singletons. Material for sequencing was naive CD4+ T cells from blood. These receptors came from a young woman in good health. Each CDR3 is given without its conserved first and last residue.

v_gene,len,j_gene,CDR3aa
TRBV5-4,12,TRBJ1-4,ASSFGVTNEKLF
TRBV5-1,11,TRBJ1-2,ASSPGLNYGYT
TRBV18,11,TRBJ1-1,ASSADMNTEAF
TRBV6-4,7,TRBJ1-4,AGREKLF
TRBV19,11,TRBJ1-2,ASSIQRSYGYT
TRBV9,14,TRBJ2-7,ASSVEGTSGRARIP
TRBV9,12,TRBJ2-5,ASSRDRGRETQY
TRBV4-2,14,TRBJ2-7,ASSRGQGGADYEQY
TRBV6-5,11,TRBJ2-7,ASSYARGYEQY
TRBV28,10,TRBJ1-2,ASSLGDYGYT
TRBV7-2,13,TRBJ2-7,ASSLLSGGPYEQY
TRBV7-8,14,TRBJ1-4,ASSSNWAGKNEKLF
TRBV7-2,13,TRBJ2-1,ASSLMPGGWNEQF
TRBV5-1,12,TRBJ2-7,ASSLVVDSYEQY
TRBV18,15,TRBJ1-1,ASSPTEGPFMNTEAF
TRBV18,12,TRBJ1-1,ASSPLEGNTEAF
TRBV4-3,14,TRBJ2-2,ASSQEAQRTTGELF
TRBV7-2,13,TRBJ1-4,ASSIQPGGQVKLF
TRBV6-5,13,TRBJ2-2,ASSYSSGYTGELF
TRBV15,14,TRBJ2-7,ATSSQTRALWHEQY
TRBV18,13,TRBJ1-5,ASSLNTVIGQPQH
TRBV19,12,TRBJ2-1,ASSIVGSYNEQF
TRBV28,15,TRBJ2-4,ASSGLRLASYKNIQY
TRBV2,13,TRBJ2-1,ASSEAGLVTGEQF
TRBV9,12,TRBJ2-3,ASSVERITDTQY
TRBV2,13,TRBJ1-1,ASSRGARENTEAF
TRBV5-5,13,TRBJ2-2,ASSLSGANTGELF
TRBV27,14,TRBJ2-1,ASSSRGALAGNEQF
TRBV5-1,12,TRBJ2-3,ASSLLGGADTQY
TRBV18,10,TRBJ2-1,ASSPLGDEQF
TRBV10-3,10,TRBJ2-2,AIRPGTGELF
TRBV9,13,TRBJ2-6,ASSVGGTGANVLT
TRBV28,11,TRBJ2-2,ASSTVHSGELF
TRBV23-1,10,TRBJ2-5,ASMEGEETQY
TRBV9,14,TRBJ2-1,ASSVAPAGGMVEQF
TRBV2,12,TRBJ2-1,ATRLAGGYNEQF
TRBV6-6,12,TRBJ1-2,ASSYSRGDFDYT
TRBV4-1,11,TRBJ2-1,ASSQELASTLF
TRBV7-6,15,TRBJ2-3,ASSSLRTSGSTDTQY
TRBV7-3,11,TRBJ1-1,ASSPDGNTEAF
TRBV5-4,13,TRBJ2-5,ASSYTSGRSETQY
TRBV10-3,10,TRBJ2-6,ATGVGANVLT
TRBV20-1,9,TRBJ2-1,SLILRSEQF
TRBV4-3,13,TRBJ2-2,ASSQDRLLGGELF
TRBV4-2,13,TRBJ2-5,ASSQVFSYQETQY
TRBV25-1,14,TRBJ2-3,ASSELGGRSTDTQY
TRBV5-1,9,TRBJ2-1,ASSLVGEQF
TRBV7-9,12,TRBJ1-5,ASSRGSGDQPQH
TRBV18,12,TRBJ2-6,ASSGNSGANVLT
TRBV28,11,TRBJ1-1,ASSPRENTEAF
TRBV5-1,12,TRBJ1-1,ASSLIGGGTEAF